A single sample is the source of the 22 T cell receptor beta chains below, sequenced in a study of long-term antiretroviral therapy in people with HIV. Investigators performed immunoSEQ version v3.0 at survey level. Sequencing was performed with immunoSEQ multiplex PCR; in TCRdb, only in-frame clones are kept and a portion is missing. This sample has 30,000 or so clones, with 70% to 85% found just once. The specimen comprised unsorted PBMCs, sampled 3 years after starting antiretroviral therapy. Every receptor here comes from a man aged 35 to 55 with HIV.

The rearrangement joins TRBV9 to TRBJ1-2; TRBD1 aligns across 8 bases. CDR1 and CDR2 from the germline V gene are SGDLS and YYNGEE. V lost 4 bases and J lost 10; bases outside the gene matches: 6. This CDR3 spans 12 amino acids. CDR3 sequence reads: CASSMGQAFYTF. The CDR3 coding sequence is TGTGCCAGCAGCATGGGACAGGCCTTCTACACCTTC.

The chain carries TRBV27 and TRBJ2-2; 9 positions agree with TRBD1. The J segment lost 5 bases and the V segment lost 4 bases, leaving 5 bases of the junction unmatched. The CDR3 has 15 amino acids. Germline V gives CDR1 MNHEY, CDR2 SMNVEV (reference sequence). CDR3: CASSSRQGVTGELFF. CDR3 coding DNA: TGTGCCAGCAGTTCCCGACAGGGGGTGACCGGGGAGCTGTTTTTT.

The chain has TRBV29-1 and TRBJ1-5; perhaps TRBD1 as D (5 bases). Trimming removed 5 bases from V and 0 bases from J, with 14 bases in between. The CDR3 contains 15 residues. CDR1 is SQVTM, CDR2 ANQGSEA, per germline. The CDR3 region has the DNA TGCAGCGTTCCTTCGGGACCGAATAGCAATCAGCCCCAGCATTTT. Its translation is CSVPSGPNSNQPQHF.

This clone was picked up a small number of times. The chain uses TRBV27 and TRBJ1-5, with no clear D. Germline V gene data show CDR1 as MNHEY and CDR2 as SMNVEV (reference sequence). V was pared by 5 bases and J by 6 bases, with 14 bases between. The CDR3 sequence is 14 residues long. The CDR3 spells CASSPLTPGQPQHF. CDR3 coding DNA: TGTGCCAGCAGTCCCTTAACGCCGGGTCAGCCCCAGCATTTT.

This sequence joins TRBV19 and TRBJ2-1; D possibly matches TRBD1 or TRBD2 (6 bases each). Germline-derived CDR1 and CDR2 are LNHDA and SQIVND (reference sequence). The CDR3 runs to 16 residues. V was clipped by 6 bases and J by 8 bases, with 23 bases between them. CDR3 DNA sequence: TGTGCCAGTAGCCAGGAGGGCAGGGGAGGATACCATGAGCAGTTCTTC. Protein: CASSQEGRGGYHEQFF. The full variable domain, with the rest looked up from reference TRBV19 and TRBJ2-1, is DGGITQSPKYLFRKEGQNVTLSCEQNLNHDAMYWYRQDPGQGLRLIYYSQIVNDFQKGDIAEGYSVSREKKESFPLTVTSAQKNPTAFYLCASSQEGRGGYHEQFFGPGTRLTVL.

The chain uses TRBV5-1 and TRBJ2-5; no clear D gene. This CDR3 region has 15 residues. V was shortened by 5 bases and J by 5 bases, with 19 bases between the two germline ends. Germline V gene sequence: CDR1 SGHRS, CDR2 YFSETQ. The CDR3 DNA reads as TGCGCCAGCAGTACCGAAGAATTAGGGTGGGAGACCCAGTACTTC. It encodes CASSTEELGWETQYF.

This clone was counted between two and nine times. The rearrangement uses TRBV9 and TRBJ2-7, with 7 bases matching TRBD2. Germline-derived CDR1 and CDR2 are SGDLS and YYNGEE. Losses at the gene ends were 0 bases for V and 2 bases for J; bases not matched to a gene: 5. The CDR3 is 15 amino acids. The CDR3 reads CASSVGPGRAYEQYF. The CDR3 DNA reads as TGTGCCAGCAGCGTAGGGCCAGGGAGGGCCTACGAGCAGTACTTC.

J is TRBJ1-4 and V is TRBV30; 9 bases fit TRBD1. The CDR3 covers 14 residues. The germline V gene has CDR1 GTSNPN and CDR2 SVGIG (reference sequence). J lost 7 bases, V lost 3 bases, and 6 bases had no gene match. CDR3: CAWSTQGAVEKLFF. The CDR3 DNA reads TGTGCCTGGAGCACACAGGGGGCAGTTGAAAAACTGTTTTTT.

The chain couples TRBV12-5 to TRBJ2-1; no clear D gene. CDR1 is LGHNT, CDR2 FRNRAP, per germline. The CDR3 runs to 12 residues. Between the trimmed V and J ends, which lost 0 bases and 11 bases, there was a span of 8 bases. The CDR3 bases are TGTGCTAGTGGTTTGGTCCTTTCTCAGCAGTTCTTC. Amino acid sequence: CASGLVLSQQFF.

J is TRBJ1-1 and V is TRBV6-5; tentatively, D is TRBD1 (5 bases). CDR1 and CDR2 from the germline V gene are MNHEY and SVGAGI. The CDR3 runs to 14 residues. The V end lost 7 bases, the J end lost 0 bases, and 12 bases lay between the germline ends. The CDR3 loop reads CASKIDRVNTEAFF. The DNA for the CDR3 is TGTGCCAGCAAAATAGACAGAGTGAACACTGAAGCTTTCTTT.

The rearrangement uses TRBV13 and TRBJ1-1; D call uncertain. CDR3 length: 15 amino acids. V was pared by 1 base and J by 1 base, with 10 bases between. The germline gives CDR1 PRHDT, CDR2 FYEKMQ (reference sequence). The CDR3 reads CASSLVGTQNTEAFF. The CDR3 DNA reads as TGTGCCAGCAGCTTAGTTGGCACTCAGAACACTGAAGCTTTCTTT.

V and J are TRBV14 and TRBJ2-2; tentative D call: TRBD1 (5 bases). Germline CDR1 is SGHDN and CDR2 is FVKESK. Trimming removed 0 bases at V and 8 bases at J, with 25 bases between. This CDR3 is built from 19 residues. In DNA, the CDR3 is TGTGCCAGCAGCCAAGATCTGTTGGCGTGGCAGGGCCGTTCAGGGGAGCTGTTTTTT. It yields the protein CASSQDLLAWQGRSGELFF.

The chain recombines TRBV13 with TRBJ1-4; TRBD1 agrees at 7 bases. The CDR3 extends over 12 amino acids. The J segment lost 8 bases and the V segment lost 8 bases, leaving 5 bases of the junction unmatched. CDR1 and CDR2 from the germline V gene are PRHDT and FYEKMQ (reference sequence). The DNA of the CDR3 is TGTGCCAGCCAGGGGGATGGGGAAAAACTGTTTTTT. Translated, it gives CASQGDGEKLFF. The complete variable domain, with remaining parts taken from reference TRBV13 and TRBJ1-4, reads AAGVIQSPRHLIKEKRETATLKCYPIPRHDTVYWYQQGPGQDPQFLISFYEKMQSDKGSIPDRFSAQQFSDYHSELNMSSLELGDSALYFCASQGDGEKLFFGSGTQLSVL.

This clone has only one observation. V usage is TRBV6-1 and J usage is TRBJ2-7, with 7 bases fitting TRBD2. CDR3 length equals 15 residues. J gave up 4 bases and V 3 bases, and 9 bases lay outside the gene matches. Germline V gives CDR1 MNHNS, CDR2 SASEGT. The CDR3 nucleotides read TGTGCCAGCAGTGAGCCTCCGGGACTAAGGTACGAGCAGTACTTC. This encodes CASSEPPGLRYEQYF.

This chain links TRBV5-5 with TRBJ2-7; D is uncertain. Germline V gene data show CDR1 as SGHKS and CDR2 as YYEKEE (reference sequence). There are 13 residues in the CDR3. V was trimmed by 4 bases and J by 3 bases, leaving 11 bases between them. CDR3: CASSATGYYEQYF. CDR3 coding DNA: TGTGCCAGCAGCGCGACCGGCTACTACGAGCAGTACTTC.

The chain combines TRBV30 with TRBJ1-2; 12 positions agree with TRBD1. V shed 3 bases, J shed 7 bases, and the junction held 12 bases outside the gene matches. The germline gives CDR1 GTSNPN, CDR2 SVGIG (reference sequence). This CDR3 is built from 16 residues. The CDR3 reads CAWSRGTGGGSGGYTF. The CDR3 nucleotides are TGTGCCTGGAGCAGAGGGACAGGGGGCGGTTCGGGTGGCTACACCTTC.

In this sample, this clone turned up a few times. The genes are TRBV6-5 and TRBJ1-2; 9 nucleotides align to TRBD1. V shed 4 bases and J 5 bases; nucleotides not matched to a gene: 8. CDR1 is MNHEY, CDR2 SVGAGI, per germline. This CDR3 is 15 amino acids long. The CDR3 region has the DNA TGTGCCAGCAGTTTCGGACAGGGGTCGCAATATGGCTACACCTTC. Protein: CASSFGQGSQYGYTF.

The J gene is TRBJ2-7, the V gene TRBV4-2; no definite D call. V was shortened by 0 bases and J by 2 bases, with 8 bases between the two germline ends. Germline V lookup: CDR1 LGHNA, CDR2 YNFKEQ. This CDR3 has 14 amino acids. CDR3 protein: CASSQEVGTYEQYF. CDR3 nucleotides: TGTGCCAGCAGCCAAGAGGTTGGTACCTACGAGCAGTACTTC.

The rearrangement links TRBV4-1 to TRBJ2-1, with D tentatively TRBD2 (5 bases). The CDR3 runs 17 residues. Deletions cut 4 bases from V and 0 bases from J, with 16 bases between. Germline CDR1 MGHRA, CDR2 YSYEKL. The CDR3 region is CASSRILTGSSYNEQFF. For the CDR3, the DNA is TGCGCCAGCAGCCGCATACTTACTGGGAGCTCCTACAATGAGCAGTTCTTC.

In its sample, this clone was seen a few times. Other DNA sequences in this specimen translate into the identical CDR3. The rearrangement uses TRBV19 and TRBJ2-4; D is unclear. Germline V lookup: CDR1 LNHDA, CDR2 SQIVND (reference sequence). CDR3 length: 13 residues. Trimming left V 6 bases short and J 3 bases short, with 9 bases between. CDR3 in amino acids: CASSGPDKNIQYF. As DNA, the CDR3 is TGTGCCAGTAGCGGACCCGACAAAAACATTCAGTACTTC.

Comments on this clone: One end of the junction varies from germline; a read error may be responsible. This chain links TRBV7-7 with TRBJ2-5; 7 nucleotides agree with TRBD2. Germline V gene sequence: CDR1 SSHAT, CDR2 FNYEAQ (reference sequence). The CDR3 is 15 residues long. The DNA of the CDR3 is TGTGCTAGCAGCTTAGGGAGGGGACTCACGGAGACCCAGTACTTC. Translating gives CASSLGRGLTETQYF.

V usage is TRBV5-1 and J usage is TRBJ1-2, with D tentatively TRBD1 (5 bases). In germline, CDR1 is SGHRS, CDR2 YFSETQ. The CDR3 runs to 14 residues. Trimming cost V 4 bases and J 2 bases, with 12 bases left between them. This CDR3 reads CASSNIDSNYGYTF. The DNA of the CDR3 is TGCGCCAGCAGCAATATCGACAGCAACTATGGCTACACCTTC.